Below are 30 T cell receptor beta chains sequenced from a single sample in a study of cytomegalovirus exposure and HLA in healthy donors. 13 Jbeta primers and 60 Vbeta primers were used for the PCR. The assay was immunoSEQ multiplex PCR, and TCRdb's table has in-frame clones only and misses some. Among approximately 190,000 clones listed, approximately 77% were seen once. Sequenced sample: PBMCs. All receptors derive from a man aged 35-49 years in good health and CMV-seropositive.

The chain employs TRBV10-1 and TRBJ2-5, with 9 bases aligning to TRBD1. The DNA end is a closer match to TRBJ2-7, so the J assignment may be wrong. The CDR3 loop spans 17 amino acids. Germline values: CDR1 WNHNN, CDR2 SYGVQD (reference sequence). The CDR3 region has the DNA TGCGCCAGCAGTGGAGGATCCGGGACAGGGAGCTCCTACGAGCAGTACTTC. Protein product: CASSGGSGTGSSYEQYF.

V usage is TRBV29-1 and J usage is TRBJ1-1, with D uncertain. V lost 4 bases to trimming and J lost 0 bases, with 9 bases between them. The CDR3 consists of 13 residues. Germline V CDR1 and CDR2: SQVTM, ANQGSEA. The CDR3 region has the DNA TGCAGCGTTGGCAGGTCCATGAACACTGAAGCTTTCTTT. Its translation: CSVGRSMNTEAFF.

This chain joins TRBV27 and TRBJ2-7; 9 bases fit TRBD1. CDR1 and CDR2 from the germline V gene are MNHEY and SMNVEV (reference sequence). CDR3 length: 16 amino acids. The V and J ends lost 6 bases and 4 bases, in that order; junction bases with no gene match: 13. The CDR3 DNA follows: TGTGCCAGCAGCCCCAGGGCAGGACAGGGGAAGTACGAGCAGTACTTC. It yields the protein CASSPRAGQGKYEQYF.

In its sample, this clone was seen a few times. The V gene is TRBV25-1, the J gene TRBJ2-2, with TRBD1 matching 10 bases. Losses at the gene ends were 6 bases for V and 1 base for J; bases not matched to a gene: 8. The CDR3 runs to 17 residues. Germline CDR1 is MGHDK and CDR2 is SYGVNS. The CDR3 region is CASRPYRDRGNTGELFF. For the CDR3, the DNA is TGTGCCAGCAGACCCTACCGGGACAGGGGGAACACCGGGGAGCTGTTTTTT. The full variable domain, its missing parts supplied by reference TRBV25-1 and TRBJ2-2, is EADIYQTPRYLVIGTGKKITLECSQTMGHDKMYWYQQDPGMELHLIHYSYGVNSTEKGDLSSESTVSRIRTEHFPLTLESARPSHTSQYLCASRPYRDRGNTGELFFGEGSRLTVL.

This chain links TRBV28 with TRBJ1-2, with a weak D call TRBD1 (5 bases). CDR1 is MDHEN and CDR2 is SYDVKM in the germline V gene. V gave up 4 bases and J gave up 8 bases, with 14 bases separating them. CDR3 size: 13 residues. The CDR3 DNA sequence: TGTGCCAGCAGTTCTCTGGGGCTGGAGGGCTACACCTTC. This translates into CASSSLGLEGYTF.

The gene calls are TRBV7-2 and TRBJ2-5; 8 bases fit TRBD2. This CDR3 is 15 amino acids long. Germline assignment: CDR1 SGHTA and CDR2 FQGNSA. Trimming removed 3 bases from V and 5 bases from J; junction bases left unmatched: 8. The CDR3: CASSFQGLGGETQYF. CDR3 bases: TGTGCCAGCAGCTTCCAGGGACTAGGGGGGGAGACCCAGTACTTC.

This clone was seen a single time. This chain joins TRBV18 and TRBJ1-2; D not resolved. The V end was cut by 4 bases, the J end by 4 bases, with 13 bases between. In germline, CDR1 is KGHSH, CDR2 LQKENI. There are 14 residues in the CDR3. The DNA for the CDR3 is TGTGCCAGCTCACAGTCGGGTGGAGGCTATGGCTACACCTTC. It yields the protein CASSQSGGGYGYTF.

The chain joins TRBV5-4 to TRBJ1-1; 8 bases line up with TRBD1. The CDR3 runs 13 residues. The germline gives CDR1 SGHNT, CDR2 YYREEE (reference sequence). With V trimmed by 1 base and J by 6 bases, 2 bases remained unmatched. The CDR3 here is CASSLPGGPEAFF. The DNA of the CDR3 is TGTGCCAGCAGCTTGCCAGGGGGCCCTGAAGCTTTCTTT.

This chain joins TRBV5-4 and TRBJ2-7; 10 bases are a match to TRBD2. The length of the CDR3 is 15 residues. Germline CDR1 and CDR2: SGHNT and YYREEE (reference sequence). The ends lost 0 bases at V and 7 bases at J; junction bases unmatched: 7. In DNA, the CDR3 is TGTGCCAGCAGCTTGGGTCTAGCGGGGGCGCGGGAGCAGTACTTC. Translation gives CASSLGLAGAREQYF.

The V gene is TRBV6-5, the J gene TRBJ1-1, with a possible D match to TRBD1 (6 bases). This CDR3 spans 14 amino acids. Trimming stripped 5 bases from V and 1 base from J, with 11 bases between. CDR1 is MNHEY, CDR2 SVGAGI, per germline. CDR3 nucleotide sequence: TGTGCCAGCAGTAAGGACAGACAGAACACTGAAGCTTTCTTT. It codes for CASSKDRQNTEAFF.

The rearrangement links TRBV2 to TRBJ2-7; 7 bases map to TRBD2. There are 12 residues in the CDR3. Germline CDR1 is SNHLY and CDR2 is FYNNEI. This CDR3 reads CAIGGLSYEQYF. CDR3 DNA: TGTGCTATCGGGGGGTTATCCTACGAGCAGTACTTC.

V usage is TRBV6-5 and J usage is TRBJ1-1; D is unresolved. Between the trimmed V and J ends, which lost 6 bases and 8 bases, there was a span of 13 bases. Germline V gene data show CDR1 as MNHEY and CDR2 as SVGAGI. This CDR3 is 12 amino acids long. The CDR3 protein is CASSIGVGEAFF. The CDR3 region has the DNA TGTGCCAGCAGCATCGGAGTCGGGGAAGCTTTCTTT.

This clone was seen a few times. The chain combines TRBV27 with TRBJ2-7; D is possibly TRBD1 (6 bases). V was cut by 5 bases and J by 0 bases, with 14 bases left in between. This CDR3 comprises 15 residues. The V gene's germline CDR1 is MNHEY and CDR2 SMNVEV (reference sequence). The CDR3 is CASSMDSPTSYEQYF. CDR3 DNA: TGTGCCAGCAGTATGGACAGTCCAACCTCCTACGAGCAGTACTTC.

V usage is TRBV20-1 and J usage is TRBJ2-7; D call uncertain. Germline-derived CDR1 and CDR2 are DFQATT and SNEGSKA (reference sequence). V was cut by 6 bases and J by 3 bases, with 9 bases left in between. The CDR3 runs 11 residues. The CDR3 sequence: CSAIDNYEQYF. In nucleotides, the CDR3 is TGCAGTGCCATCGACAACTACGAGCAGTACTTC.

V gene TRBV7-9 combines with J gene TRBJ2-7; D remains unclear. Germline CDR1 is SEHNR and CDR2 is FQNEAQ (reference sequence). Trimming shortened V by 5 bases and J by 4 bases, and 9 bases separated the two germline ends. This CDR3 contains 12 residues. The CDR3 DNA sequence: TGTGCCAGCAGCGCGTTGGTGTACGAGCAGTACTTC. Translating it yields CASSALVYEQYF.

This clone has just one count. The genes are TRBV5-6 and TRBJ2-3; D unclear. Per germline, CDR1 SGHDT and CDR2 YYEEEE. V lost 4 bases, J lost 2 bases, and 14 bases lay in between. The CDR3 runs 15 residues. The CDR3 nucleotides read TGTGCCAGCAGCCGAGAGCGTGGATCCACAGATACGCAGTATTTT. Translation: CASSRERGSTDTQYF. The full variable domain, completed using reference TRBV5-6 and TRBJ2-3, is DAGVTQSPTHLIKTRGQQVTLRCSPKSGHDTVSWYQQALGQGPQFIFQYYEEEERQRGNFPDRFSGHQFPNYSSELNVNALLLGDSALYLCASSRERGSTDTQYFGPGTRLTVL.

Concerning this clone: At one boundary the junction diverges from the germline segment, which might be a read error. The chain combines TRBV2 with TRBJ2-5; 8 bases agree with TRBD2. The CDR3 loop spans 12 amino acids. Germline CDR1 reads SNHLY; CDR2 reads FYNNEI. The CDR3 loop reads CASRPRGGEQYF. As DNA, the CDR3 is TGCGCCAGCAGGCCCCGGGGGGGGGAGCAGTACTTC.

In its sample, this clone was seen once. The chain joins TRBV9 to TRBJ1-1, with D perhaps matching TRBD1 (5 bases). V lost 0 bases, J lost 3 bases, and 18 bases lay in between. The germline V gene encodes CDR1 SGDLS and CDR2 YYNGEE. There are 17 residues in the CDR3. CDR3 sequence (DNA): TGTGCCAGCAGCGTAGCTGGGGGGAACACAGACGACACTGAAGCTTTCTTT. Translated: CASSVAGGNTDDTEAFF.

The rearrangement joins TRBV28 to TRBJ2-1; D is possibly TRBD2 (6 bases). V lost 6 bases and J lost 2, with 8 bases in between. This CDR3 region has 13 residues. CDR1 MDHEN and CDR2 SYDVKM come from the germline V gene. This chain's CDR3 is CASSGGAYNEQFF. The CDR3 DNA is TGTGCCAGCAGCGGCGGGGCCTACAATGAGCAGTTCTTC.

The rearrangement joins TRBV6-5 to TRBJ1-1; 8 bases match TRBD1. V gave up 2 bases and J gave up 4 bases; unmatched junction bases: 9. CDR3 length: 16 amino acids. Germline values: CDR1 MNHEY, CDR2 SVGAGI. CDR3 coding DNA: TGTGCCAGCAGTTACGGCGGACAGGGTCCGGGCACTGAAGCTTTCTTT. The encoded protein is CASSYGGQGPGTEAFF.

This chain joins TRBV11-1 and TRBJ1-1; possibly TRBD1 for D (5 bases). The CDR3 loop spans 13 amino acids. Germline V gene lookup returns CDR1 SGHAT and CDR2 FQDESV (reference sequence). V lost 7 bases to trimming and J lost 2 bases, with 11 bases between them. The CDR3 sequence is CASMPQGNTEAFF. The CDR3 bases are TGTGCCAGCATGCCCCAGGGCAACACTGAAGCTTTCTTT.

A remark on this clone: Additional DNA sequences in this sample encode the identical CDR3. CDR3 residues: CASSLDGGRRNEQFF. CDR3 DNA: TGTGCCAGCAGCTTAGATGGCGGGAGGAGGAATGAGCAGTTCTTC. The rearrangement joins TRBV11-3 to TRBJ2-1, with 8 bases identical to TRBD2. This CDR3 has 15 residues. CDR1 is SGHNT and CDR2 is YENEEA in the germline V gene. V lost 0 bases and J lost 7; bases outside the gene matches: 5.

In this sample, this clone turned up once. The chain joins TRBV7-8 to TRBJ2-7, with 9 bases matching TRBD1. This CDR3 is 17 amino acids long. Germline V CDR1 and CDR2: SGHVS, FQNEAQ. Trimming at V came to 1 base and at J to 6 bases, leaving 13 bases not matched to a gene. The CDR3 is CASSLVGGGTGGSEQYF. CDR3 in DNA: TGTGCCAGCAGCTTAGTAGGTGGGGGAACAGGGGGCTCCGAGCAGTACTTC.

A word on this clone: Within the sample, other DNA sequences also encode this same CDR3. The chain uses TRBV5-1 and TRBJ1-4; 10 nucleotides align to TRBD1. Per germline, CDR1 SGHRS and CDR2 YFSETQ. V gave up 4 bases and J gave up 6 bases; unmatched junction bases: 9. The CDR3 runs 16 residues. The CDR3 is CASSIRTGGLDEKLFF. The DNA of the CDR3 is TGCGCCAGCAGCATCAGGACAGGGGGATTGGATGAAAAACTGTTTTTT.

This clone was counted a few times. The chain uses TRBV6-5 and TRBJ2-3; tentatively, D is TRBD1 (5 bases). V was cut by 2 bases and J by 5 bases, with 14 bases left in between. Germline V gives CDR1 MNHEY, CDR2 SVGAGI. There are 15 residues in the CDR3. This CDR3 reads CASSYRGLGVDTQYF. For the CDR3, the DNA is TGTGCCAGCAGTTACCGCGGCCTAGGGGTAGATACGCAGTATTTT.

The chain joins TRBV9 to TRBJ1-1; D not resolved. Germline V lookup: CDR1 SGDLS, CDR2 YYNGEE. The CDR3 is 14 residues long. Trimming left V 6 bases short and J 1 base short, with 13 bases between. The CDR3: CASTQLGENTEAFF. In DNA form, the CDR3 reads TGTGCCAGCACACAACTCGGGGAGAACACTGAAGCTTTCTTT. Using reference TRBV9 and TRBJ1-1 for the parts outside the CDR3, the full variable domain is DSGVTQTPKHLITATGQRVTLRCSPRSGDLSVYWYQQSLDQGLQFLIQYYNGEERAKGNILERFSAQQFPDLHSELNLSSLELGDSALYFCASTQLGENTEAFFGQGTRLTVV.

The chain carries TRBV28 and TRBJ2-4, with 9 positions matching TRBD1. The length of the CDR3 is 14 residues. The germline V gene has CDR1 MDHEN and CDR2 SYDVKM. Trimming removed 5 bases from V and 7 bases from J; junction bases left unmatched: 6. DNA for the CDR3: TGTGCCAGCAGTGATGGACAGGGGATTAACATTCAGTACTTC. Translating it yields CASSDGQGINIQYF.

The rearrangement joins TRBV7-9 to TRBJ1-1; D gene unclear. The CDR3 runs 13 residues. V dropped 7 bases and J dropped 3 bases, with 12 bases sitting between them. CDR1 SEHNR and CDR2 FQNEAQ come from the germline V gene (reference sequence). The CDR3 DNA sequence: TGTGCCAGCACCCGACTCTCGCACACTGAAGCTTTCTTT. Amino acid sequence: CASTRLSHTEAFF.

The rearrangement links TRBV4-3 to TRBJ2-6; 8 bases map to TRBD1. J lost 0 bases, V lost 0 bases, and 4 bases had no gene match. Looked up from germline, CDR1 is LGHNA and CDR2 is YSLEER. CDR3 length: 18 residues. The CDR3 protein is CASSQETGVYSGANVLTF. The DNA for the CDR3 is TGCGCCAGCAGCCAAGAGACAGGGGTATACTCTGGGGCCAACGTCCTGACTTTC.

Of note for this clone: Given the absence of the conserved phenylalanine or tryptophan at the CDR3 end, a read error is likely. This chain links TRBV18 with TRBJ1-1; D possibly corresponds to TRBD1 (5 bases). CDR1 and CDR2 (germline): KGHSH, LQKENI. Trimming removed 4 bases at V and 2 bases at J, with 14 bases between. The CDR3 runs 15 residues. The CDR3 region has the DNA TGTGCCAGCTCACTTGGAACAGGATCCAACACTGAAGCTTTCTCT. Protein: CASSLGTGSNTEAFS.